This T cell receptor (beta chain) was captured in a study of cytomegalovirus exposure and HLA in healthy donors. Primers for the PCR totalled 60 Vbeta and 13 Jbeta. Data came from immunoSEQ multiplex PCR; TCRdb stores just in-frame clones and leaves some out. The table lists roughly 140,000 clones, around three fifths of them singletons. Trimming removed 6 bases from V and 0 bases from J; junction bases left unmatched: 1. The CDR3 has 13 amino acids. Germline V lookup: CDR1 ENHRY, CDR2 SYGVKD. This clone was counted only a few times. Sequenced material: PBMCs. The V call is TRBV10-3, the J call TRBJ1-1; TRBD1 matches at 7 bases. The TCR was taken from a woman in her 30s in good health and CMV-seropositive. The CDR3, as DNA: TGTGCCATCAGGGGGACAGTGAACACTGAAGCTTTCTTT. Protein sequence: CAIRGTVNTEAFF.